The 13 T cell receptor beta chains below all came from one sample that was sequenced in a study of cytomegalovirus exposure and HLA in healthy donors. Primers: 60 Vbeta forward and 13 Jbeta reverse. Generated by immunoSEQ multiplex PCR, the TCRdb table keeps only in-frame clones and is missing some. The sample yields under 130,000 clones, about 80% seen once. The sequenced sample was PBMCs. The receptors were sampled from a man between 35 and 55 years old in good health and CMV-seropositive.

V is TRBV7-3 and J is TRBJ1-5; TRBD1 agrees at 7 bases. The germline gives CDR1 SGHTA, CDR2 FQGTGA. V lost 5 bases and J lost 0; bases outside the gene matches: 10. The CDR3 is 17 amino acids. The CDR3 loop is CASSRAGTAHSNQPQHF. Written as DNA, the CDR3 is TGTGCCAGCAGCCGGGCCGGGACAGCCCATAGCAATCAGCCCCAGCATTTT.

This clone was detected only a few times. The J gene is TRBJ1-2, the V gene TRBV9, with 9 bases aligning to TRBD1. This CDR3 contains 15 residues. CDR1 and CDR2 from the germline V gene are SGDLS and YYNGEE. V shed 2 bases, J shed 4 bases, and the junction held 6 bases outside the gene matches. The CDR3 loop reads CASSVSWTGAYGYTF. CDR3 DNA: TGTGCCAGCAGCGTTTCCTGGACAGGGGCCTATGGCTACACCTTC.

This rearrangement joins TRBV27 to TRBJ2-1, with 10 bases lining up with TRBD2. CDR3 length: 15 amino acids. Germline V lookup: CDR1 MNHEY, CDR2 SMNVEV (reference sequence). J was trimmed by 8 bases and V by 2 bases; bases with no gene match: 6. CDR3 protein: CASSLRSGGAYEQFF. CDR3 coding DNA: TGTGCCAGCAGTTTAAGGAGCGGGGGGGCATATGAGCAGTTCTTC.

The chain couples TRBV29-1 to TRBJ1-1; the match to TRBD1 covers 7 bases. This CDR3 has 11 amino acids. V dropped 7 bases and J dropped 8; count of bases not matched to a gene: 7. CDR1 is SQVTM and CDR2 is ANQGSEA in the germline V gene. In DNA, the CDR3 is TGCAGCGGTAGGCAACAGGGGGAAGCTTTCTTT. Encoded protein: CSGRQQGEAFF.

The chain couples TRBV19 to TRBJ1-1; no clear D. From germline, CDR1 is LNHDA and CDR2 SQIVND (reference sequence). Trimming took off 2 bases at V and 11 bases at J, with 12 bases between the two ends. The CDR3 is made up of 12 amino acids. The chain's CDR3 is CASSISTSRAFF. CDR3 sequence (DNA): TGTGCCAGTAGTATATCTACATCGAGGGCTTTCTTT.

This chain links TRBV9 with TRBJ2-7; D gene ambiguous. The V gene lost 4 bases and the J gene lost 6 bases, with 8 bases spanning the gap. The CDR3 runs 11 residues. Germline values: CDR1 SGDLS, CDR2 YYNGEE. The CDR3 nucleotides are TGTGCCAGCAGCACCCCAGGCGAGCAGTACTTC. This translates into CASSTPGEQYF.

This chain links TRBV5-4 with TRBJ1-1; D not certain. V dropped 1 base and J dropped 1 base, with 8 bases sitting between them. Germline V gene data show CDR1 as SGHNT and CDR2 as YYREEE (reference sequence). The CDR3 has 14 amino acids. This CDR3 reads CASSLSQPNTEAFF. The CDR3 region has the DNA TGTGCCAGCAGCTTGAGCCAACCGAACACTGAAGCTTTCTTT.

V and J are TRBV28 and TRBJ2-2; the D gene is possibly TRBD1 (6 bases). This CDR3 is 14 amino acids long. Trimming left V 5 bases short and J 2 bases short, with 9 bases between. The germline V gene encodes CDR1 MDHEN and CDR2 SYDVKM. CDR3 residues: CASSVQGNTGELFF. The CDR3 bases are TGTGCCAGCAGTGTACAGGGAAACACCGGGGAGCTGTTTTTT.

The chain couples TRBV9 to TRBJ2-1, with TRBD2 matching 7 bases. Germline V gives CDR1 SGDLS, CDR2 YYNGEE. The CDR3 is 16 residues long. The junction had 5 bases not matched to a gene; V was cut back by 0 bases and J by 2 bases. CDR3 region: CASSVEVTSAYNEQFF. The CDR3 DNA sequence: TGTGCCAGCAGCGTAGAAGTAACTAGCGCCTACAATGAGCAGTTCTTC.

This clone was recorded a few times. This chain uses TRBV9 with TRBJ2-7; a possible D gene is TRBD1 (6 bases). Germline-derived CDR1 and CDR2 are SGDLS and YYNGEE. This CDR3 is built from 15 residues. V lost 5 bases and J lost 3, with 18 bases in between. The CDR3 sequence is CASSPLGDTNYEQYF. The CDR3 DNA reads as TGTGCCAGCAGTCCCCTAGGGGACACCAACTACGAGCAGTACTTC.

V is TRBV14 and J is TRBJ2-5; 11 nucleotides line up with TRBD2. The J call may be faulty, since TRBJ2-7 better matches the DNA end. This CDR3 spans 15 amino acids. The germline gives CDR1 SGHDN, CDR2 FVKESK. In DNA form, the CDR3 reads TGTGCCAGCAGCCATACTAGCGGGAGTGTGTACGAGCAGTACTTC. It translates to CASSHTSGSVYEQYF.

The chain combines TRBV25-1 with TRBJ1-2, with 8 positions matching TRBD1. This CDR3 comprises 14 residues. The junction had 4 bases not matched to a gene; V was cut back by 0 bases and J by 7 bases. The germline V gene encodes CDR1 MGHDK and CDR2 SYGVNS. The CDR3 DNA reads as TGTGCCAGCAGTGAATACAGGGGGCAGGGTGGCTACACCTTC. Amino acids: CASSEYRGQGGYTF.

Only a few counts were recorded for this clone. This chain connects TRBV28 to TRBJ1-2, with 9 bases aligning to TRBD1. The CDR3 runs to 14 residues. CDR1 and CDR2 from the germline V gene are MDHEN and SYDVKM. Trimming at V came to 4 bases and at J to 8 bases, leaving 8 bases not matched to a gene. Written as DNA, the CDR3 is TGTGCCAGCAGTTACCCACAGGGGGCGCGAGGCTACACCTTC. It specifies CASSYPQGARGYTF.